The rows below give T cell receptor beta chains drawn from one sample of a study of T-cell memory formation after mild COVID-19. TCRdb passed the 5' RACE reads through MiXCR, listing each CDR3 protein once. The sample yields approximately 490,000 distinct CDR3 sequences, about a fifth seen once. The material sequenced was PBMCs or a T cell subset sorted from them (not recorded which). Receptors were obtained from an adult woman who had mild COVID-19 (a few samples of this study predate the infection). Cell type and time point are not known. The CDR3 runs from the conserved cysteine through the conserved F or W. A D gene is named only where the DNA matches it firmly.

D	V	J	CDR3
.	TRBV12-3/TRBV12-4	TRBJ1-5	CASSSGTRSNQPQHF
.	TRBV6-2/TRBV6-3	TRBJ2-6	CASSLQASGANVLTF
TRBD1	TRBV12-3/TRBV12-4	TRBJ2-5	CASSPRTGWETQYF
.	TRBV7-9	TRBJ2-7	CASSLGARGEQYF
.	TRBV2	TRBJ2-2	CASTQRGTGELFF
.	TRBV4-3	TRBJ2-2	CASSQDGSAPWDTGELFF
TRBD1	TRBV5-1	TRBJ2-5	CASSLDRGRSETQYF
.	TRBV27	TRBJ2-7	CASTWGDFQYF
TRBD2	TRBV14	TRBJ2-3	CASSQERRSGRGPTDTQYF
TRBD2	TRBV5-5	TRBJ2-3	CASSWMGLAGADTQYF
.	TRBV5-1	TRBJ1-6	CASSLDRQTNSPLHF
.	TRBV5-4	TRBJ2-7	CASSSLGVSYEQYF
.	TRBV20-1	TRBJ2-3	CSANGGVTDTQYF
.	TRBV10-1	TRBJ2-7	CASSRGASYEQYF
.	TRBV5-1	TRBJ2-7	CASSLTGLFGYEQYF
.	TRBV3-1	TRBJ1-1	CASSQGINEAFF
.	TRBV7-2	TRBJ1-1	CASSGQRDTEAFF
TRBD2	TRBV12-3/TRBV12-4	TRBJ2-3	CASSFGTSGRTDTQYF
TRBD1	TRBV4-3	TRBJ2-7	CASSQDWTGRYEQYF
.	TRBV12-3/TRBV12-4	TRBJ2-3	CASSLTSSYSTDTQYF
.	TRBV20-1	TRBJ2-5	CSAPLPARGRVETQYF
.	TRBV12-3/TRBV12-4	TRBJ1-1	CASSFDYTEAFF
.	TRBV20-1	TRBJ1-4	CSARGGTRGEKLFF
TRBD2	TRBV5-1	TRBJ2-3	CASSPLGGDTDTQYF
.	TRBV14	TRBJ1-1	CASSQVLGGGMNTEAFF
.	TRBV7-9	TRBJ1-6	CASSLRTGGDSPLHF
.	TRBV29-1	TRBJ2-1	CSVEGNNEQFF
TRBD2	TRBV5-4	TRBJ2-1	CASSTPDGWGLAGWNEQFF
.	TRBV4-3	TRBJ1-1	CASSQGAASRDTEAFF
.	TRBV14	TRBJ1-1	CASSQDGPRSGEAFF
.	TRBV6-1	TRBJ1-4	CASRSRTAINEKLFF
TRBD1	TRBV12-3/TRBV12-4	TRBJ2-5	CASSLEGAWGGETQYF
TRBD1	TRBV7-2	TRBJ2-7	CASSRDSGSYEQYF
.	TRBV9	TRBJ1-1	CASSVGEFYTEAFF
.	TRBV5-1	TRBJ1-2	CASSWGLANYGYTF
TRBD1	TRBV18	TRBJ1-1	CASSSVTGGNTEAFF
.	TRBV24-1	TRBJ2-3	CATSDRLDTQYF